This record concerns one T cell receptor (beta chain) sequence. Its specificity is unknown. This sample stems from a study of graft-versus-host responses after intestinal transplantation. Study overall: Recipients got multivisceral, liver-intestinal, or isolated intestinal transplants. Once they had received anti-thymocyte globulin induction, all recipients took tacrolimus and steroids for about 3 years. Broader study findings: The recipient marrow held GvH clones, and some of them showed up first in ileum or blood.

Profiling relied on immunoSEQ multiplex PCR, and the TCRdb table lists in-frame clones only, not all of them. The sample yields more than 50,000 clones, under 90% seen once. Once graft tissue had been processed, intraepithelial and lamina propria lymphocytes were released. Germline CDR1 is SGDLS and CDR2 is YYNGEE. The CDR3 contains 16 residues. The V end lost 1 base, the J end lost 3 bases, and 16 bases lay between the germline ends. Sequenced here: ileum tissue, sampled more than 350 days after transplant. The TCR comes from a human patient who received an intestinal transplant, so some T cells may come from the graft donor. The J gene is TRBJ2-5, the V gene TRBV9; D might be TRBD2 (6 bases). The CDR3 reads CASSVQGSGLEETQYF. DNA of the CDR3: TGTGCCAGCAGCGTACAAGGCTCGGGACTCGAAGAGACCCAGTACTTC.